The source of this T cell receptor beta chain is a study of blood T cell repertoires in COVID-19 (TCRdb year 2020). Looking at the study overall: Samples from collaborators originated in the United States, Italy and Spain and spanned both the acute and convalescent phases of COVID-19. The material from the prospective study consisted of cDNA or gDNA derived from T cells, B-cell-depleted T cells, or PBMCs. Subjects who had been exposed to COVID-19, were actively infected with it, or had recovered from it provided the deeply sampled blood TCRbeta repertoires that made up the dataset. A freely available public database, intended as a resource for researchers studying the immune response to SARS-CoV-2, is where the repertoires were released. The samples were drawn from two sources: the first 160 participants of the ongoing ImmuneRACE study, and over 950 subjects contributed by 6 global collaborators. Sample metadata almost always included a de-identified subject ID, COVID-19 status, age in years and sex. Where available, HLA class I and class II types were obtained from metadata supplied by the sample provider rather than from assay-based typing. Broad study findings and their caveats: The quantity of clinical and demographic metadata differed by source and by participant and was supplied without curation.

From the cysteine up to the phenylalanine, the CDR3 has a length of 13 residues. Kept here is only the CDR3 DNA, which spans 39 bases and is read in frame from base 1. The germline V gene (reference sequence) specifies MNHEY as CDR1 and SMNVEV as CDR2. In the prospective study, participants were about 18 to 100 years old, resided in about two dozen geographic areas of the United States, and were enrolled through a virtual design. To assign participants to cohorts, the prospective study relied on clinical history that participants themselves reported in a screening survey and a study questionnaire. Each participant in the prospective study had whole blood, serum and a nasopharyngeal or oropharyngeal swab collected by mobile phlebotomists. Additional blood draws and questionnaires over an approximately two-month period could optionally be provided by prospective study participants. Before DNA extraction, prospective study blood samples were shipped either frozen or at room temperature.

On this clone itself: Its recognized antigen is unknown. One junction end does not reproduce the germline sequence, and a read error may be involved.

TCRbeta CDR3 regions were amplified from genomic DNA using the immunoSEQ Assay, a bias-controlled multiplex PCR. As for how the authors treated the data: Within the assay, amplification of reference gene primers was used to estimate how many nucleated cells each sample contained. To quantify the absolute abundance of each unique TCRbeta CDR3 rearrangement, sequence reads were collapsed and filtered. For each sample, productive Simpson clonality was calculated by taking the square root of Simpson's diversity index across productive rearrangements. TCRdb retrieved this table from immuneACCESS and kept in-frame rearrangements only. Not all clones are present; in checked studies, unresolved V genes account for under half, and no reason is known for the remainder. D and trimming were read from the DNA, whereas the V and J calls and clone size are those reported in that table. This sample lists approximately 240,000 clones; roughly 80% were detected once. The ten largest make up approximately 1.3% of the sample.

The receptor chain draws on TRBV27 and TRBJ1-1, with a tentative D gene TRBD1 over 6 matching bases. Sequencing used PBMCs or T cells enriched from blood (not recorded which). The sequence derives from a woman aged 40 to 50 with acute COVID-19. The CDR3 here reads CVSSRGGWTEAFF. The nucleotide sequence reads as follows: TGTGTCAGCAGCCGCGGGGGCTGGACTGAAGCTTTCTTT.